What follows describes a single TCR beta chain. Its antigen remains unknown. This sample stems from a study of neoadjuvant anti-PD-1 for oral cavity cancer. At the level of the study: Before surgery, most patients got three to four biweekly 3 mg/kg nivolumab doses. Around day 43, patients without progression received a fourth nivolumab dose before surgery. Study results and caveats: TCR analyses covered only a few patients per response group.

Between the trimmed V and J ends, which lost 0 bases and 0 bases, there was a span of 9 bases. CDR1 is MNHNS, CDR2 SASEGT, per germline. This CDR3 contains 17 residues. Indicated time point: after neoadjuvant nivolumab, at surgical resection. These newly diagnosed stage II-IVA oral cavity squamous cell carcinoma patients had no prior systemic or radiation treatment. Here immunoSEQ multiplex PCR was the method, and the copy in TCRdb shows in-frame clones only, minus some. The sample includes fewer than 90,000 clones, roughly 85% of them seen just once. V is TRBV6-1 and J is TRBJ2-6; unclear D gene. The clonotype comes from a person aged 35 to 85 with oral cavity squamous cell carcinoma. This sample comprised PBMCs, obtained after nivolumab (anti-PD-1) treatment. The CDR3 spells CASSEAGRYSGANVLTF. DNA of the CDR3: TGTGCCAGCAGTGAAGCGGGTCGATACTCTGGGGCCAACGTCCTGACTTTC.